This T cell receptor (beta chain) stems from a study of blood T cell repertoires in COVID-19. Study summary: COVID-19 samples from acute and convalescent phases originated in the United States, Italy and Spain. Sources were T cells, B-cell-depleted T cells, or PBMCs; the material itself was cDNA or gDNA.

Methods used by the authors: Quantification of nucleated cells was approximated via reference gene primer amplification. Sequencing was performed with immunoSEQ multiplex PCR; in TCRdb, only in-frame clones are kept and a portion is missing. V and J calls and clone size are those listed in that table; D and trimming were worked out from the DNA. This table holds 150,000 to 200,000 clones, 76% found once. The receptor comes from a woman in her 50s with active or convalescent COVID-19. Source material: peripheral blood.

CDR3 in amino acids: CASSKRGGQGKGNQPQHF. CDR3 coding DNA: TGTGCCAGTAGTAAAAGGGGGGGACAGGGCAAGGGCAATCAGCCCCAGCATTTT. The chain recombines TRBV19 with TRBJ1-5; 9 nucleotides agree with TRBD1. The length of the CDR3 is 18 residues. V shed 4 bases, J shed 2 bases, and the junction held 12 bases outside the gene matches. The germline CDR1 and CDR2 sequences are LNHDA and SQIVND (reference sequence).